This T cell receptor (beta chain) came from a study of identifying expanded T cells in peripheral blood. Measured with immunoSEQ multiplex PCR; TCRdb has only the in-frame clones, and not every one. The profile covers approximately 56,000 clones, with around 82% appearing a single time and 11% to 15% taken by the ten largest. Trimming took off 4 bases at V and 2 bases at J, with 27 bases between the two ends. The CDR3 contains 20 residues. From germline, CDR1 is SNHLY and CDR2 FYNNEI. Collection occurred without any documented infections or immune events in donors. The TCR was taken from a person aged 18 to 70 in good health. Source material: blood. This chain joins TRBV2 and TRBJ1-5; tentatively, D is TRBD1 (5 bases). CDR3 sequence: CASSGSQGQRGLLGNQPQHF. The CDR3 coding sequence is TGTGCCAGCAGTGGGTCTCAGGGCCAGAGGGGCCTCCTTGGCAATCAGCCCCAGCATTTT.